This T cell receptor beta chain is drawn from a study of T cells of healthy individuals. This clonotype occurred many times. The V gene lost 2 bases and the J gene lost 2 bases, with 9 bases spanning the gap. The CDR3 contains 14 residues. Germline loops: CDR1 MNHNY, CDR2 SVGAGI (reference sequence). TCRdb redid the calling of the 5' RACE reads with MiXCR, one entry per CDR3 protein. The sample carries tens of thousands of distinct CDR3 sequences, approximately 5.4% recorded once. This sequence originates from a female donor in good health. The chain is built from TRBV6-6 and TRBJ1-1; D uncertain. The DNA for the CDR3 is TGTGCCAGCAGTTACGTGCTGGGTAACACTGAAGCTTTCTTT. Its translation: CASSYVLGNTEAFF.